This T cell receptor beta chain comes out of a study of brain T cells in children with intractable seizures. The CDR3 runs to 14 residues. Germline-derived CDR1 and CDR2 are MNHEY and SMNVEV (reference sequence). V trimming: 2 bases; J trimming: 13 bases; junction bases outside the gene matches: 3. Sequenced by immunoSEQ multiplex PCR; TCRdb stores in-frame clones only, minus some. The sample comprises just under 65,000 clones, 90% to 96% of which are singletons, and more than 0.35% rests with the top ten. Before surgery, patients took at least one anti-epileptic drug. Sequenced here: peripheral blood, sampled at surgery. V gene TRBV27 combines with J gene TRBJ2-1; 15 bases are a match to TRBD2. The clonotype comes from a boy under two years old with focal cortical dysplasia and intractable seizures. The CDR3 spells CASSLGTSGGLQFF. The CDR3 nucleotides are TGTGCCAGCAGTTTAGGGACTAGCGGGGGGCTCCAGTTCTTC.